Listed here are 5 T cell receptor beta chains from one sample, sequenced in a study of blood T cell repertoires in COVID-19. TCRdb's table, derived via immunoSEQ multiplex PCR, lists solely in-frame clones and lacks some. The table has fewer than 250,000 clones, about 85% seen once. The material sequenced was peripheral blood. These receptors were obtained from a man aged 30 to 39 with acute or convalescent COVID-19.

This chain connects TRBV11-1 to TRBJ2-5; 9 bases map to TRBD2. The CDR3 sequence is 15 residues long. In germline, CDR1 is SGHAT, CDR2 FQDESV (reference sequence). V was pared by 6 bases and J by 4 bases, with 9 bases of the junction left unmatched. The CDR3 nucleotides read TGTGCCAGCAGTTCCCGCGGGAGGGGGGGAGAGACCCAGTACTTC. Translating gives CASSSRGRGGETQYF. The entire variable domain, with the rest obtained from reference TRBV11-1 and TRBJ2-5, is as follows: EAEVAQSPRYKITEKSQAVAFWCDPISGHATLYWYRQILGQGPELLVQFQDESVVDDSQLPKDRFSAERLKGVDSTLKIQPAELGDSAMYLCASSSRGRGGETQYFGPGTRLLVL.

V is TRBV11-3 and J is TRBJ2-1; TRBD2 matches 8 bases. This CDR3 has 16 residues. Germline-derived CDR1 and CDR2 are SGHNT and YENEEA. V lost 4 bases and J lost 1; bases outside the gene matches: 6. CDR3: CASSSRGELSYNEQFF. CDR3 DNA sequence: TGTGCCAGCAGCTCGCGGGGGGAGTTATCCTACAATGAGCAGTTCTTC. Full variable domain (outside the CDR3, taken from reference TRBV11-3 and TRBJ2-1): EAGVVQSPRYKIIEKKQPVAFWCNPISGHNTLYWYLQNLGQGPELLIRYENEEAVDDSQLPKDRFSAERLKGVDSTLKIQPAELGDSAVYLCASSSRGELSYNEQFFGPGTRLTVL.

The CDR3 sequence: CASTDGGANQPQHF. Here the CDR3 DNA reads TGTGCCAGTACCGACGGGGGAGCTAATCAGCCCCAGCATTTT. The V and J genes are TRBV19 and TRBJ1-5; D may be TRBD1 (5 bases). This CDR3 is 14 amino acids long. Germline V lookup: CDR1 LNHDA, CDR2 SQIVND (reference sequence). Trimming took 7 bases from V and 4 from J, leaving 14 bases between them.

This clone was recorded only once. V usage is TRBV7-6 and J usage is TRBJ2-2; TRBD2 matches at 9 bases. In germline, CDR1 is SGHVS, CDR2 FNYEAQ. After removal of 1 base from V and 0 bases from J, the junction contained 3 bases not matched to a gene. The CDR3 extends over 17 amino acids. The CDR3 loop is CASSLGSGGPNTGELFF. CDR3 bases: TGTGCCAGCAGCTTAGGTAGCGGGGGCCCGAACACCGGGGAGCTGTTTTTT.

The chain links TRBV29-1 to TRBJ2-5; 11 bases match TRBD2. Germline V CDR1 and CDR2: SQVTM, ANQGSEA. CDR3 size: 15 residues. V shed 1 base, J shed 0 bases, and the junction held 1 base outside the gene matches. CDR3 loop: CSVEGTSGYQETQYF. The CDR3 region has the DNA TGCAGCGTTGAAGGGACTAGCGGGTACCAAGAGACCCAGTACTTC.